The 21 T cell receptor beta chains given below trace back to one sample, sequenced in a study of blood T cells in healthy people across ages. The second PCR ran roughly 7 to 11 cycles with a sample-barcoded 5' primer and J-beta primers. TCRdb passed the 5' RACE reads through MiXCR, listing each CDR3 protein once. This sample has around 1.1 million distinct CDR3 sequences, with 35% to 40% found just once. What was sequenced was blood. These receptors were taken from a man aged 18 to 29 in good health.

Ten or more counts support this clonotype. J is TRBJ1-5 and V is TRBV6-5, with 7 bases fitting TRBD1. With V trimmed by 5 bases and J by 11 bases, 6 bases remained unmatched. Germline loops: CDR1 MNHEY, CDR2 SVGAGI. This CDR3 has 12 amino acids. The CDR3 DNA is TGTGCCAGCAGTACCGGGGACAGCGCCCAGCATTTT. Translation: CASSTGDSAQHF.

The genes are TRBV20-1 and TRBJ1-6, with D unclear. Germline assignment: CDR1 DFQATT and CDR2 SNEGSKA (reference sequence). The CDR3 loop spans 16 amino acids. Trimming pared 0 bases from V and 5 bases from J, leaving 14 bases between. DNA for the CDR3: TGCAGTGCTAGAGACGACAACTGGGCCGATAATTCACCCCTCCACTTT. Protein: CSARDDNWADNSPLHF.

Notes on this clonotype: The junction and the germline gene differ at one end; a read error may be behind it. The chain combines TRBV20-1 with TRBJ1-5; D is undetermined. This CDR3 is built from 12 residues. Germline-derived CDR1 and CDR2 are DFQATT and SNEGSKA (reference sequence). Here the CDR3 DNA reads TGCAGTGCGAGAGGGTGGGATCAGCCCCAGCATTTT. It yields the protein CSARGWDQPQHF.

This clonotype was found a few times. The chain carries TRBV7-2 and TRBJ2-3; unclear D gene. Germline V lookup: CDR1 SGHTA, CDR2 FQGNSA. Trimming stripped 6 bases from V and 2 bases from J, with 15 bases between. The CDR3 contains 15 residues. DNA for the CDR3: TGTGCCAGCAGTTCAGACACCTTTTTCACAGATACGCAGTATTTT. Protein product: CASSSDTFFTDTQYF.

In this sample, this clonotype turned up a few times. V and J are TRBV7-9 and TRBJ2-3; 9 positions match TRBD1. Per the germline V gene, CDR1 is SEHNR and CDR2 is FQNEAQ (reference sequence). Unmatched junction bases numbered 17, after V lost 5 bases and J lost 2 bases. This CDR3 spans 19 amino acids. CDR3: CASSATTTGGLSFTDTQYF. The CDR3 nucleotides are TGTGCCAGCAGCGCAACAACGACAGGGGGGCTATCCTTCACAGATACGCAGTATTTT.

This chain uses TRBV20-1 with TRBJ1-2; D is unresolved. This CDR3 contains 15 residues. The V end was cut by 0 bases, the J end by 0 bases, with 11 bases between. Looked up from germline, CDR1 is DFQATT and CDR2 is SNEGSKA (reference sequence). CDR3 coding DNA: TGCAGTGCTAGAGATCTCCGTGGGGCTAACTATGGCTACACCTTC. It codes for CSARDLRGANYGYTF.

This clonotype was seen ten or more times. This chain uses TRBV12-3 or TRBV12-4 with TRBJ1-2, with TRBD1 as a possible D gene (5 bases). The CDR3 totals 13 residues. The V gene lost 6 bases and the J gene lost 8 bases, with 16 bases spanning the gap. In DNA, the CDR3 is TGTGCCAGCAGATTGACCGCCGGGGGGGGCTACACCTTC. Encoded protein: CASRLTAGGGYTF.

The gene calls are TRBV28 and TRBJ1-2; D is unclear. The germline V and J ends were trimmed by 6 bases and 8 bases, with 10 bases remaining between them. This CDR3 spans 11 amino acids. The germline V gene encodes CDR1 MDHEN and CDR2 SYDVKM. The CDR3 region is CASRLNQGYTF. In nucleotides, the CDR3 is TGTGCCAGCAGGCTAAACCAGGGCTACACCTTC.

The genes are TRBV5-1 and TRBJ2-3, with D unresolved. In germline, CDR1 is SGHRS, CDR2 YFSETQ. V lost 0 bases and J 1 base, leaving 12 bases between the germline ends. CDR3 length equals 16 residues. In nucleotides, the CDR3 is TGCGCCAGCAGCTTGGATGACCCAACCCGCACAGATACGCAGTATTTT. Translated: CASSLDDPTRTDTQYF.

In nucleotides, the CDR3 is TGCAGTGCTAGACAGGGCTATGGCAATCAGCCCCAGCATTTT. Protein product: CSARQGYGNQPQHF. This chain uses TRBV20-1 with TRBJ1-5, with D maybe TRBD1 (5 bases). Per germline, CDR1 DFQATT and CDR2 SNEGSKA (reference sequence). The CDR3 has 14 residues. V was cut by 2 bases and J by 2 bases, with 10 bases left in between.

The chain uses TRBV4-1 and TRBJ2-7; D not certain. The end of the DNA fits TRBJ2-5 better, so the J call may be wrong. The CDR3 is made up of 16 amino acids. CDR1 and CDR2 (germline): MGHRA, YSYEKL. The DNA of the CDR3 is TGCGCCAGCAGCCAAGATAGGCCGGGCTTCCAAGAGACCCAGTACTTC. Residues: CASSQDRPGFQETQYF.

The chain employs TRBV12-3 or TRBV12-4 and TRBJ1-1, with 10 bases identical to TRBD1. J gave up 3 bases and V 7 bases, and 11 bases lay outside the gene matches. This CDR3 spans 16 amino acids. CDR3 loop: CASTSRGGTGDTEAFF. The CDR3, as DNA: TGTGCCAGCACCTCTCGCGGTGGGACAGGGGACACTGAAGCTTTCTTT.

V and J are TRBV11-2 and TRBJ2-1; no firm D call. Germline CDR1 SGHAT, CDR2 FQNNGV. The CDR3 totals 12 residues. Deletions cut 6 bases from V and 1 base from J, with 4 bases between. CDR3 nucleotide sequence: TGTGCCAGCAGATTTTCCTACAATGAGCAGTTCTTC. Its protein is CASRFSYNEQFF.

This clonotype was picked up a small number of times. The V gene is TRBV4-3, the J gene TRBJ1-2; D remains unclear. Trimming removed 2 bases at V and 0 bases at J, with 10 bases between. This CDR3 spans 15 amino acids. The germline gives CDR1 LGHNA, CDR2 YSLEER. CDR3 nucleotide sequence: TGCGCCAGCAGCCAATCGGACGCACCTAACTATGGCTACACCTTC. It translates to CASSQSDAPNYGYTF.

This clonotype was counted a few times. This chain links TRBV20-1 with TRBJ2-4; tentative D call: TRBD1 (6 bases). V was clipped by 2 bases and J by 6 bases, with 20 bases between them. CDR1 is DFQATT, CDR2 SNEGSKA, per germline (reference sequence). The CDR3 extends over 16 amino acids. The CDR3 region is CSARIPGERPLNIQYF. The CDR3 DNA reads as TGCAGTGCTAGAATCCCAGGGGAAAGGCCATTAAACATTCAGTACTTC.

This clonotype was counted a few times. The genes are TRBV20-1 and TRBJ2-3; 11 bases fit TRBD2. The CDR3 sequence is 19 residues long. The ends lost 0 bases at V and 2 bases at J; junction bases unmatched: 13. The V gene's germline CDR1 is DFQATT and CDR2 SNEGSKA (reference sequence). The CDR3 reads CSARDRSSGGAGATDTQYF. CDR3 bases: TGCAGTGCTAGAGATCGGAGTAGCGGGGGGGCCGGCGCCACAGATACGCAGTATTTT.

The rearrangement joins TRBV19 to TRBJ1-2; D not resolved. Trimming removed 10 bases from V and 13 bases from J, with 13 bases in between. The V gene's germline CDR1 is LNHDA and CDR2 SQIVND (reference sequence). CDR3 length equals 9 residues. The CDR3 loop is CATKTPLTF. Here the CDR3 DNA reads TGTGCCACCAAGACCCCTCTCACCTTC.

This clonotype was picked up a small number of times. This chain links TRBV10-3 with TRBJ1-4; no clear D gene. The CDR3 runs 18 residues. CDR1 and CDR2 from the germline V gene are ENHRY and SYGVKD. The V gene lost 0 bases and the J gene lost 4 bases, with 18 bases spanning the gap. CDR3 sequence: CAISESLLRVLGNEKLFF. The CDR3 nucleotides are TGTGCCATCAGTGAGTCGCTTTTGAGGGTCTTAGGTAATGAAAAACTGTTTTTT.

This clonotype was detected only a few times. This chain connects TRBV4-3 to TRBJ2-3; D might be TRBD2 (5 bases). Trimming removed 6 bases from V and 0 bases from J, with 13 bases in between. CDR1 is LGHNA and CDR2 is YSLEER in the germline V gene. The CDR3 has 15 residues. The CDR3 DNA is TGCGCCAGCAGTTGGGTAGGCGGGAGCACAGATACGCAGTATTTT. Its translation: CASSWVGGSTDTQYF.

This chain links TRBV2 with TRBJ1-3; D unclear. The length of the CDR3 is 15 residues. Per germline, CDR1 SNHLY and CDR2 FYNNEI. V shed 1 base and J shed 2 bases, with 9 bases lying between them. The CDR3 is CASSEEGHAGNTIYF. The CDR3 nucleotides read TGTGCCAGCAGTGAAGAGGGTCACGCTGGAAACACCATATATTTT. Variable domain in full (rest from reference TRBV2 and TRBJ1-3): EPEVTQTPSHQVTQMGQEVILRCVPISNHLYFYWYRQILGQKVEFLVSFYNNEISEKSEIFDDQFSVERPDGSNFTLKIRSTKLEDSAMYFCASSEEGHAGNTIYFGEGSWLTVV.

The rearrangement links TRBV12-3 or TRBV12-4 to TRBJ2-5; D might be TRBD2 (7 bases). The CDR3 is made up of 17 amino acids. V was pared by 6 bases and J by 11 bases, with 31 bases between. CDR3 DNA sequence: TGTGCCAGCAGCCCTTTGGCTAGGGGGGGAGTTGGCAATGAGCAGTACTTC. It specifies CASSPLARGGVGNEQYF.